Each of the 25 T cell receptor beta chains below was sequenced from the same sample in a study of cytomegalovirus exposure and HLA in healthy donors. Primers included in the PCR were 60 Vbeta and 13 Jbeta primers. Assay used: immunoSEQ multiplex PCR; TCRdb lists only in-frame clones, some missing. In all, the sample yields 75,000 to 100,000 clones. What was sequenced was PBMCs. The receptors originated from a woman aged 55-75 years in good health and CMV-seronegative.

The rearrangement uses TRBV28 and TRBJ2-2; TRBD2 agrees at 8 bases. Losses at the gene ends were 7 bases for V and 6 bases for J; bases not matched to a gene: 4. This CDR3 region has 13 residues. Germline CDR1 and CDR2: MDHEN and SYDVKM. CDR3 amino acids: CASKSGRAGELFF. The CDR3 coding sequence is TGTGCCAGCAAGAGCGGGAGAGCCGGGGAGCTGTTTTTT.

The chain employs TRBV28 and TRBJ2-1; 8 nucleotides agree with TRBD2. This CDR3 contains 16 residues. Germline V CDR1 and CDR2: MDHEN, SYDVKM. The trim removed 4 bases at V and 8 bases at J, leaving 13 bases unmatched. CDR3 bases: TGTGCCAGCAGTTCCCGAAGCAGCGGGAGTTCGGATGAGCAGTTCTTC. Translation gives CASSSRSSGSSDEQFF.

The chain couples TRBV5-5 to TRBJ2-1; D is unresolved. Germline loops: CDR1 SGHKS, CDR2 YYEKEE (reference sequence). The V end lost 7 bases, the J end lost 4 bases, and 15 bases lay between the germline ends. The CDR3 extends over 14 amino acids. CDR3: CASSHRPQYNEQFF. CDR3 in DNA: TGTGCCAGCTCCCACAGACCCCAATACAATGAGCAGTTCTTC.

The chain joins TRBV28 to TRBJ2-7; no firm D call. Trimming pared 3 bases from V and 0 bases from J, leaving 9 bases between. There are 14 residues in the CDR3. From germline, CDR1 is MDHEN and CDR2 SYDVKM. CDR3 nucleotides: TGTGCCAGCAGTTTCCCCACACGCTCCTACGAGCAGTACTTC. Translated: CASSFPTRSYEQYF.

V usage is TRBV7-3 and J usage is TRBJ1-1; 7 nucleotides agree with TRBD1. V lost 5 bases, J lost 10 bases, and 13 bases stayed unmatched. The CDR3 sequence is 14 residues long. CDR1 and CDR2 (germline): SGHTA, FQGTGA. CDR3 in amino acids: CASSPRGQWGGAFF. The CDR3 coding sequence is TGTGCCAGCAGCCCTCGGGGACAGTGGGGAGGAGCTTTCTTT.

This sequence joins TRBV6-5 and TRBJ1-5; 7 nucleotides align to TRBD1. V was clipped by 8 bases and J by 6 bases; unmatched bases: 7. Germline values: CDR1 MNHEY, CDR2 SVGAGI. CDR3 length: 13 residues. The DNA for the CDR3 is TGTGCCAGCCGGACAGGCGACCGTCAGCCCCAGCATTTT. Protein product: CASRTGDRQPQHF.

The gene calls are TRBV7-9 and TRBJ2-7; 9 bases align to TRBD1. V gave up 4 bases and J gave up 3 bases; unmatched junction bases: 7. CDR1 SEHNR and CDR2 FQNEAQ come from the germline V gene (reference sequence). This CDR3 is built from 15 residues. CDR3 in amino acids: CASSSRTGVGYEQYF. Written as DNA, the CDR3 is TGTGCCAGCAGCTCCCGGACAGGGGTCGGCTACGAGCAGTACTTC. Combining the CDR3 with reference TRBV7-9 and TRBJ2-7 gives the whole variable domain DTGVSQNPRHKITKRGQNVTFRCDPISEHNRLYWYRQTLGQGPEFLTYFQNEAQLEKSRLLSDRFSAERPKGSFSTLEIQRTEQGDSAMYLCASSSRTGVGYEQYFGPGTRLTVT.

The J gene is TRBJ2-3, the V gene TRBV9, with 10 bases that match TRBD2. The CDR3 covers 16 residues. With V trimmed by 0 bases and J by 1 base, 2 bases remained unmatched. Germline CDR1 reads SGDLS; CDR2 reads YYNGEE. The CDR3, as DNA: TGTGCCAGCAGCGTAGGTCTAGCGGGGGGCACAGATACGCAGTATTTT. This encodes CASSVGLAGGTDTQYF.

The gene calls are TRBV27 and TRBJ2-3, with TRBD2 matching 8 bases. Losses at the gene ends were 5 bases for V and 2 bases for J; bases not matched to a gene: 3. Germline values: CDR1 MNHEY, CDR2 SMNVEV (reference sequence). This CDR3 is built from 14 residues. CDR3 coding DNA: TGTGCCAGCAGTCCGGGACTAGTCACAGATACGCAGTATTTT. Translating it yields CASSPGLVTDTQYF.

This chain's CDR3 is CASSPLATGSYEQYF. CDR3 nucleotides: TGTGCCAGCAGTCCTTTAGCTACGGGCTCCTACGAGCAGTACTTC. This chain connects TRBV2 to TRBJ2-7; D remains ambiguous. This CDR3 has 15 amino acids. Germline lookup yields CDR1 SNHLY and CDR2 FYNNEI. V was pared by 5 bases and J by 0 bases, with 14 bases between.

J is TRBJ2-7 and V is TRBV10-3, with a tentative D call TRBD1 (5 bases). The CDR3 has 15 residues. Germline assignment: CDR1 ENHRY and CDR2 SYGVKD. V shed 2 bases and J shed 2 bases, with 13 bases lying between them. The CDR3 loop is CAISEVGVGAYEQYF. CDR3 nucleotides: TGTGCCATCAGTGAGGTAGGGGTAGGAGCCTACGAGCAGTACTTC.

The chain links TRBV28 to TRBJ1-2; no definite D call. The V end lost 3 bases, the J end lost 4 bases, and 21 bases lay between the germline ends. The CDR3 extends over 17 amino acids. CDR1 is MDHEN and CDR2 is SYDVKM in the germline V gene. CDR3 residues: CASSFPRPGRSIYGYTF. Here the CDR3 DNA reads TGTGCCAGCAGTTTTCCCAGGCCGGGAAGGAGTATCTATGGCTACACCTTC.

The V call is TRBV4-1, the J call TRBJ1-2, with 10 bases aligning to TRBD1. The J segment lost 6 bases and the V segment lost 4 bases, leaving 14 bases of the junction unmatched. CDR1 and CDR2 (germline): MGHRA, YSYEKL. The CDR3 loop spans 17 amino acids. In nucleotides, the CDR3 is TGCGCCAGCAGCCCCGTGTACACGGACAGGGGGTTTAATGGCTACACCTTC. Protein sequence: CASSPVYTDRGFNGYTF.

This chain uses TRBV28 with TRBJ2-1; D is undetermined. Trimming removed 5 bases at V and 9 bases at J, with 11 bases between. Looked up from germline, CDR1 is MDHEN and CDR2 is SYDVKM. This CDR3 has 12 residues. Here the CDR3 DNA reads TGTGCCAGCAGTCTAACGGTGGTTGAGCAGTTCTTC. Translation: CASSLTVVEQFF.

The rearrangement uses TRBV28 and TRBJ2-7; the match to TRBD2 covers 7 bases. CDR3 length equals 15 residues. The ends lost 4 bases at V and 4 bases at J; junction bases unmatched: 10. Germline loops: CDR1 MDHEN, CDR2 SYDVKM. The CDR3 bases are TGTGCCAGCAGTTGGACTAGAAATGTAGGATACGAGCAGTACTTC. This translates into CASSWTRNVGYEQYF.

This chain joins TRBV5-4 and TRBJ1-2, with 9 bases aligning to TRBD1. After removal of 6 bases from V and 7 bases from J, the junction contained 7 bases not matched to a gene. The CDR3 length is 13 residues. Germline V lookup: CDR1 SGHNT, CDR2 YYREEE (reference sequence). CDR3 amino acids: CASKIGQGLGYTF. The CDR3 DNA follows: TGTGCCAGCAAGATAGGACAGGGGCTTGGCTACACCTTC.

CDR3 loop: CASRVGIWGNTGELFF. The CDR3, as DNA: TGTGCCAGCCGGGTCGGGATCTGGGGGAACACCGGGGAGCTGTTTTTT. This rearrangement joins TRBV7-9 to TRBJ2-2; possible D gene TRBD2, 5 bases. The CDR3 has 16 amino acids. V lost 8 bases to trimming and J lost 1 base, with 17 bases between them. Germline V gives CDR1 SEHNR, CDR2 FQNEAQ (reference sequence).

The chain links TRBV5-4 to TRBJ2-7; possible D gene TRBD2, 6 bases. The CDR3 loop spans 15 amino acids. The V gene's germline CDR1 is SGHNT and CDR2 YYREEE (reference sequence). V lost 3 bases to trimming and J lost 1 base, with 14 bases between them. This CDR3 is CASSSKEGLSYEQYF. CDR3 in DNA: TGTGCCAGCAGCTCTAAGGAGGGATTGTCCTACGAGCAGTACTTC.

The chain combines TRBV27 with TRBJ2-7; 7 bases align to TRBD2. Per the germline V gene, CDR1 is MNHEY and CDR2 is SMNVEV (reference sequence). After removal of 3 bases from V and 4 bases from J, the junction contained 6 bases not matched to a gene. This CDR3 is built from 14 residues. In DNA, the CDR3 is TGTGCCAGCAGTTTTGGCGGGAGCCCATACGAGCAGTACTTC. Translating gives CASSFGGSPYEQYF.

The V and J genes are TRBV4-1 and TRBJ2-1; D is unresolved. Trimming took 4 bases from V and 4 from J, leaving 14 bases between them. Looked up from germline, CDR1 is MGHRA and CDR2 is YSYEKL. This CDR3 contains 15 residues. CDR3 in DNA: TGCGCCAGCAGCCTAGACGGAAACAGTTACAATGAGCAGTTCTTC. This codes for CASSLDGNSYNEQFF.

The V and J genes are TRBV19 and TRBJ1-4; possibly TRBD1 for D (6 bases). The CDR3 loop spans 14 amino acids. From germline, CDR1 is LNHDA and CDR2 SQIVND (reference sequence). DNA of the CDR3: TGTGCGGCCGCGAAGGGCTATAGGGGGGAAAAACTGTTTTTT. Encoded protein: CAAAKGYRGEKLFF.

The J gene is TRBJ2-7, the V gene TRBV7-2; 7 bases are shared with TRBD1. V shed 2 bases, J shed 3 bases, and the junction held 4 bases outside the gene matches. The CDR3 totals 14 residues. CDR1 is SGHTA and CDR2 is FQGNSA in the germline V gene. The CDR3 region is CASSLSQGHYEQYF. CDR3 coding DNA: TGTGCCAGCAGCTTATCACAGGGGCACTACGAGCAGTACTTC.

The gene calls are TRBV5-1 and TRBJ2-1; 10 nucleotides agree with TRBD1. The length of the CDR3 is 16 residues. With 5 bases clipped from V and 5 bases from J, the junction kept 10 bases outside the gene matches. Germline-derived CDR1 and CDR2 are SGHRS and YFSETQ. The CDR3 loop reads CASSHSGDRGDNEQFF. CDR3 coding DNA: TGCGCCAGCAGTCACTCTGGGGACAGGGGAGACAATGAGCAGTTCTTC.

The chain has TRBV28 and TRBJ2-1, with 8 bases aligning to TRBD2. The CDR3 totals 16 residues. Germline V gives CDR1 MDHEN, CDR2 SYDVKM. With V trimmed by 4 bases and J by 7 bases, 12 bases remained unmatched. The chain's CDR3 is CASSSLTSGRGNEQFF. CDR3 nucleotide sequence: TGTGCCAGCAGTTCCCTTACTAGCGGTAGAGGGAATGAGCAGTTCTTC.

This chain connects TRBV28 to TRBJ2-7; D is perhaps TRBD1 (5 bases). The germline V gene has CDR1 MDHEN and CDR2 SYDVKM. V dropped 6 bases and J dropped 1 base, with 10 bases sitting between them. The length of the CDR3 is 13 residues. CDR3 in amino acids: CASRTDRSYEQYF. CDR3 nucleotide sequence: TGTGCCAGCAGAACCGACAGATCCTACGAGCAGTACTTC.